Following are 25 T cell receptor beta chains from one sample sequenced in a study of cytotoxic CD8 clonotypes in ibrutinib-treated CLL. Using immunoSEQ multiplex PCR, the repertoire was profiled, and TCRdb retains in-frame clones only, with some absent. The table has a few hundred thousand clones, roughly 71% seen once. Sequenced material: PBMCs, taken after 36 months of ibrutinib treatment. Source of these receptors: a human donor with chronic lymphocytic leukemia.

In its sample, this clone was seen a few times. The chain is built from TRBV4-1 and TRBJ1-2; weak D call: TRBD1 (5 bases). Germline V CDR1 and CDR2: MGHRA, YSYEKL. Trimming removed 1 base from V and 8 bases from J, with 17 bases in between. The CDR3 runs to 15 residues. CDR3 nucleotide sequence: TGCGCCAGCAGCCAAGTTCCCCTAGGGGCTGGGGGCTACACCTTC. This encodes CASSQVPLGAGGYTF.

V gene TRBV5-1 combines with J gene TRBJ2-3; 8 bases are a match to TRBD1. Germline V gene data show CDR1 as SGHRS and CDR2 as YFSETQ. The CDR3 covers 14 residues. The junction had 7 bases not matched to a gene; V was cut back by 6 bases and J by 4 bases. CDR3 in amino acids: CASTSQGAADTQYF. CDR3 DNA: TGCGCCAGCACCTCCCAGGGGGCGGCAGATACGCAGTATTTT.

V and J are TRBV15 and TRBJ2-3, with D perhaps TRBD1 or TRBD2 (5 bases each). The CDR3 has 17 residues. Germline V gene data show CDR1 as LNHNV and CDR2 as YYDKDF (reference sequence). V shed 0 bases and J shed 0 bases, with 13 bases lying between them. The CDR3 is CATSRDGASSSTDTQYF. The CDR3 DNA follows: TGTGCCACCAGCAGAGATGGGGCTAGCAGCAGCACAGATACGCAGTATTTT.

The chain carries TRBV27 and TRBJ2-3, with 13 nucleotides matching TRBD2. Looked up from germline, CDR1 is MNHEY and CDR2 is SMNVEV (reference sequence). V lost 5 bases, J lost 1 base, and 9 bases stayed unmatched. CDR3 length: 18 amino acids. CDR3 residues: CASSRPGLAGFGTDTQYF. In DNA form, the CDR3 reads TGTGCCAGCAGTAGACCGGGACTAGCGGGGTTCGGCACAGATACGCAGTATTTT.

V usage is TRBV7-8 and J usage is TRBJ2-7, with TRBD1 identical over 7 bases. The V gene end was trimmed by 4 bases and the J gene end by 2 bases; junction bases not matched to a gene: 8. The CDR3 sequence is 15 residues long. Germline CDR1 SGHVS, CDR2 FQNEAQ. The CDR3 sequence: CASSYPQGTTYEQYF. The CDR3 DNA is TGTGCCAGCAGCTACCCACAGGGGACGACCTACGAGCAGTACTTC. Supplemented by reference TRBV7-8 and TRBJ2-7, the full variable domain reads GAGVSQSPRYKVAKRGQDVALRCDPISGHVSLFWYQQALGQGPEFLTYFQNEAQLDKSGLPSDRFFAERPEGSVSTLKIQRTQQEDSAVYLCASSYPQGTTYEQYFGPGTRLTVT.

V and J are TRBV5-1 and TRBJ1-6, with 9 bases that match TRBD1. Germline V lookup: CDR1 SGHRS, CDR2 YFSETQ. V lost 5 bases, J lost 7 bases, and 4 bases stayed unmatched. This CDR3 comprises 14 residues. CDR3 bases: TGCGCCAGCAGAGGGGACAGGGAGAATTCACCCCTCCACTTT. This gives the protein CASRGDRENSPLHF.

This clone was observed a single time. The V call is TRBV4-3, the J call TRBJ2-7; TRBD1 might be the D (6 bases). The ends were cut back, 6 bases at V and 1 base at J, with 10 bases in the middle. Germline loops: CDR1 LGHNA, CDR2 YSLEER. There are 13 residues in the CDR3. The CDR3 loop reads CASSRGQSYEQYF. The DNA for the CDR3 is TGCGCCAGCAGTCGAGGACAGTCCTACGAGCAGTACTTC.

The chain carries TRBV9 and TRBJ1-4; 8 bases agree with TRBD1. The CDR3 runs to 16 residues. Germline CDR1 SGDLS, CDR2 YYNGEE. The ends lost 3 bases at V and 3 bases at J; junction bases unmatched: 7. The CDR3 coding sequence is TGTGCCAGCAGCGGATCCACAGGGGGTCCTAATGAAAAACTGTTTTTT. This encodes CASSGSTGGPNEKLFF.

The V call is TRBV9, the J call TRBJ2-5, with D hard to call. CDR1 SGDLS and CDR2 YYNGEE come from the germline V gene. The CDR3 is 16 amino acids. Trimming stripped 0 bases from V and 5 bases from J, with 17 bases between. The CDR3 loop is CASSVGPIVSGETQYF. The CDR3 nucleotides read TGTGCCAGCAGCGTAGGCCCCATTGTGTCCGGTGAGACCCAGTACTTC.

This clone was seen a few times. The chain has TRBV2 and TRBJ2-3; 7 bases map to TRBD1. The junction had 4 bases not matched to a gene; V was cut back by 8 bases and J by 2 bases. Germline loops: CDR1 SNHLY, CDR2 FYNNEI. The CDR3 consists of 13 residues. CDR3 sequence (DNA): TGTGCCAGCCAGGGACAGATCACAGATACGCAGTATTTT. Its translation: CASQGQITDTQYF.

The chain uses TRBV5-1 and TRBJ2-7; D unclear. The CDR3 is 13 amino acids. V was cut by 4 bases and J by 7 bases, with 15 bases left in between. Germline V CDR1 and CDR2: SGHRS, YFSETQ. The CDR3 loop reads CASSPSAAREQYF. For the CDR3, the DNA is TGCGCCAGCAGCCCGTCTGCGGCCAGGGAGCAGTACTTC. Combining the CDR3 with reference TRBV5-1 and TRBJ2-7 gives the whole variable domain KAGVTQTPRYLIKTRGQQVTLSCSPISGHRSVSWYQQTPGQGLQFLFEYFSETQRNKGNFPGRFSGRQFSNSRSEMNVSTLELGDSALYLCASSPSAAREQYFGPGTRLTVT.

The V call is TRBV29-1, the J call TRBJ2-3, with TRBD2 matching over 7 bases. This CDR3 contains 14 residues. The germline V gene has CDR1 SQVTM and CDR2 ANQGSEA. Losses at the gene ends were 3 bases for V and 1 base for J; bases not matched to a gene: 4. The CDR3 region has the DNA TGCAGCGTTGAGGGGGGGGTCGGCACAGATACGCAGTATTTT. Translation: CSVEGGVGTDTQYF.

The rearrangement uses TRBV5-6 and TRBJ1-2; 8 bases map to TRBD1. Germline V gene lookup returns CDR1 SGHDT and CDR2 YYEEEE. The V gene end was trimmed by 0 bases and the J gene end by 2 bases; junction bases not matched to a gene: 9. The CDR3 is made up of 17 amino acids. The CDR3 protein is CASSLAGRQGLNYGYTF. The CDR3 DNA sequence: TGTGCCAGCAGCTTGGCCGGGAGACAGGGGTTAAACTATGGCTACACCTTC.

This clone showed up just a few times. The gene calls are TRBV9 and TRBJ2-7; 11 nucleotides match TRBD2. In germline, CDR1 is SGDLS, CDR2 YYNGEE. Unmatched junction bases numbered 6, after V lost 8 bases and J lost 2 bases. The CDR3 length is 14 residues. This CDR3 is CASSRLAGTYEQYF. The CDR3 DNA reads TGTGCCAGTTCGCGACTAGCGGGAACCTACGAGCAGTACTTC.

CDR3 protein: CATSRDGFNEQYF. CDR3 coding DNA: TGTGCCACCAGCAGAGATGGTTTTAACGAGCAGTACTTC. V is TRBV15 and J is TRBJ2-7; D remains unclear. This CDR3 spans 13 amino acids. The germline CDR1 and CDR2 sequences are LNHNV and YYDKDF (reference sequence). V lost 0 bases and J 5 bases, leaving 8 bases between the germline ends.

The chain links TRBV12-5 to TRBJ1-1, with 8 nucleotides matching TRBD1. The CDR3 loop spans 12 amino acids. Germline CDR1 LGHNT, CDR2 FRNRAP. V gave up 6 bases and J gave up 4 bases; unmatched junction bases: 1. This CDR3 reads CASGGTGTEAFF. The CDR3 DNA reads as TGTGCTAGTGGAGGGACAGGCACTGAAGCTTTCTTT.

As concerns this clone: The same CDR3 is also encoded by other DNA sequences in this sample. The chain has TRBV5-1 and TRBJ1-1; D gene uncertain. V was pared by 2 bases and J by 5 bases, with 13 bases between. Germline V gene sequence: CDR1 SGHRS, CDR2 YFSETQ. CDR3 length equals 14 residues. The CDR3 reads CASSLVPGSTEAFF. CDR3 DNA sequence: TGCGCCAGCAGCTTAGTCCCAGGCAGTACTGAAGCTTTCTTT.

The chain couples TRBV5-4 to TRBJ1-3; D may be TRBD1 (6 bases). Germline lookup yields CDR1 SGHNT and CDR2 YYREEE (reference sequence). This CDR3 has 16 amino acids. V was pared by 0 bases and J by 2 bases, with 12 bases between. The CDR3: CASSLDPGATGNTIYF. CDR3 nucleotide sequence: TGTGCCAGCAGCTTGGATCCGGGGGCGACTGGAAACACCATATATTTT.

This clone was recorded a few times. The chain links TRBV6-5 to TRBJ2-7; TRBD1 is a possible D gene (6 bases). The germline CDR1 and CDR2 sequences are MNHEY and SVGAGI. The V end was cut by 5 bases, the J end by 7 bases, with 9 bases between. The CDR3 sequence is 11 residues long. Written as DNA, the CDR3 is TGTGCCAGCAGTGGCAGGGGTGAGCAGTACTTC. This encodes CASSGRGEQYF.

The chain has TRBV10-3 and TRBJ1-6; 7 nucleotides match TRBD1. The CDR3 runs 14 residues. After removal of 6 bases from V and 7 bases from J, the junction contained 6 bases not matched to a gene. CDR1 and CDR2 from the germline V gene are ENHRY and SYGVKD. This CDR3 reads CAIRGQFQNSPLHF. The CDR3 DNA reads as TGTGCCATCAGGGGACAGTTCCAAAATTCACCCCTCCACTTT.

The gene calls are TRBV2 and TRBJ2-3; weak D call: TRBD2 (7 bases). Germline V lookup: CDR1 SNHLY, CDR2 FYNNEI. This CDR3 is 13 amino acids long. Trimming took 9 bases from V and 3 from J, leaving 13 bases between them. CDR3 nucleotide sequence: TGTGCCAGGGGGGGGCGCGGGACAGATACGCAGTATTTT. This encodes CARGGRGTDTQYF.

The chain recombines TRBV2 with TRBJ1-4; D uncertain. The CDR3 spans 12 residues. Germline loops: CDR1 SNHLY, CDR2 FYNNEI. V gave up 6 bases and J gave up 8 bases, with 10 bases separating them. The DNA for the CDR3 is TGTGCCAGCAGCGCAGGAGGGGAAAAACTGTTTTTT. The encoded protein is CASSAGGEKLFF.

The chain links TRBV12-2 to TRBJ1-5; the D call of TRBD1 is as the table states it, not checked on the DNA. TRBV12-2 counts as a pseudogene. The CDR3 contains 14 residues. CDR3 DNA sequence: TGTGCAAGTCGCCGGGACAGGGAAAATCAGCCCCAGCATTTT. Residues: CASRRDRENQPQHF.

This chain uses TRBV5-4 with TRBJ1-1; 8 bases match TRBD1. Germline CDR1 SGHNT, CDR2 YYREEE (reference sequence). V was pared by 4 bases and J by 1 base, with 12 bases of the junction left unmatched. The CDR3 covers 17 residues. CDR3 in amino acids: CASSPLGQGAGNTEAFF. CDR3 sequence (DNA): TGTGCCAGCAGCCCCCTGGGTCAGGGGGCGGGGAACACTGAAGCTTTCTTT.

The chain joins TRBV28 to TRBJ2-5; D possibly corresponds to TRBD1 (5 bases). This CDR3 is 13 amino acids long. Trimming removed 2 bases at V and 2 bases at J, with 6 bases between. From germline, CDR1 is MDHEN and CDR2 SYDVKM. CDR3 nucleotide sequence: TGTGCCAGCAGTTTAGGACAACAAGAGACCCAGTACTTC. This sequence encodes CASSLGQQETQYF.